This T cell receptor beta chain was sequenced in a study of neurological immune-mediated disorders. Study outcomes and limitations: The phylogenetic placement of 18 of 34 multiple sclerosis patients' repertoires in one related-CDR3 cluster constitutes a possible signature.

This clonotype was counted at least ten times. What it binds is unknown. Germline V lookup: CDR1 SGDLS, CDR2 YYNGEE. The ends were cut back, 2 bases at V and 6 bases at J, with 10 bases in the middle. This CDR3 has 13 residues. The method for making cDNA was 5'RACE, and it used 10-nucleotide random UMIs. TCRdb itself ran the 5' RACE reads through MiXCR, one entry per CDR3 protein. There are around 130,000 distinct CDR3 sequences in the sample; 3% to 3.5% occur only once, and 1.3% lies in the top ten. This sequence joins TRBV9 and TRBJ2-3, with no clear D. This clonotype was obtained from a woman aged 25-40 years with multiple sclerosis. Sample: PBMCs. The CDR3 DNA sequence: TGTGCCAGCAGCGTTTTCCCTAGGGATACGCAGTATTTT. It codes for CASSVFPRDTQYF.